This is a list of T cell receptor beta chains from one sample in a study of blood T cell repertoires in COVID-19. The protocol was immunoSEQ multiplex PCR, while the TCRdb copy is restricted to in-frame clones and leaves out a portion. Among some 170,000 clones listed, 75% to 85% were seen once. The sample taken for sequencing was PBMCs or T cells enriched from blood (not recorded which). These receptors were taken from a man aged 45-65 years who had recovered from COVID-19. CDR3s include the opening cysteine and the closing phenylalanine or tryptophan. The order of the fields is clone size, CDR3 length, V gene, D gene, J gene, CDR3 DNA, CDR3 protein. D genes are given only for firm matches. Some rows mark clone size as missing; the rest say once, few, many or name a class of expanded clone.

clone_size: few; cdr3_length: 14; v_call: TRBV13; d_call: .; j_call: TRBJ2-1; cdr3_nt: TGTGCCAGCAGCTCTATTACAGGGCACAATGAGCAGTTCTTC; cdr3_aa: CASSSITGHNEQFF
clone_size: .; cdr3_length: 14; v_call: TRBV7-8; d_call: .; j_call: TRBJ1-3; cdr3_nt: TGTGCCAGCAGCTTGTCTGGAGGTGGAAACACCATATATTTT; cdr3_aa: CASSLSGGGNTIYF
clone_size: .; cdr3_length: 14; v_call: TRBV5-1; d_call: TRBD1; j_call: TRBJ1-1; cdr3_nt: TGCGCCAGCAACTCGGGACAGGGAGACACTGAAGCTTTCTTT; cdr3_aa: CASNSGQGDTEAFF
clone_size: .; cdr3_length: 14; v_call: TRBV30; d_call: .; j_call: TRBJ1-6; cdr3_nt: TGTGCCTGGAGTCTGGCGGGCTCTAATTCACCCCTCCACTTT; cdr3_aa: CAWSLAGSNSPLHF
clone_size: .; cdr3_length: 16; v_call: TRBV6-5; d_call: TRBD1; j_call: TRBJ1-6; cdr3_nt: TGTGCCAGCAGTTTCACACCGGGACAGGGAAATTCACCCCTCCACTTT; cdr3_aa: CASSFTPGQGNSPLHF
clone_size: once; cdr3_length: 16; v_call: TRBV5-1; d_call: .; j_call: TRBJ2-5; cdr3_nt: TGCGCCAGCAGGGAATCTGGGGGCGCGTTTCGAGAGACCCAGTACTTC; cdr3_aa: CASRESGGAFRETQYF
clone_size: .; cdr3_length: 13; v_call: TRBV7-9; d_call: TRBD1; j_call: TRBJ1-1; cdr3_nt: TGTGCCGGATTAGGACAGGGGTTCACTGAAGCTTTCTTT; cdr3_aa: CAGLGQGFTEAFF
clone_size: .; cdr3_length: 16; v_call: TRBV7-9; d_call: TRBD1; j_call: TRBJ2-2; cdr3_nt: TGTGCCAGCAGCTTAACCGGGACAGCGAACACCGGGGAGCTGTTTTTT; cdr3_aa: CASSLTGTANTGELFF
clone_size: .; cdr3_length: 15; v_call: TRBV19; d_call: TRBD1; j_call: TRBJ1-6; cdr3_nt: TGTGCCAGTAGGAGCGACAGGGCGGATAATTCACCCCTCCACTTT; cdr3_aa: CASRSDRADNSPLHF
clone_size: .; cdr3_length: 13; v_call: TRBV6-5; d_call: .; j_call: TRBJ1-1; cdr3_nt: TGTGCCAGCACCTCACCGGTGAACACTGAAGCTTTCTTT; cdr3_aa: CASTSPVNTEAFF
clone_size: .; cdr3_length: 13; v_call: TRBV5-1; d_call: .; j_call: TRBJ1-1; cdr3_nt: TGCGCCAGCAGCTCTCAGGGGTACACTGAAGCTTTCTTT; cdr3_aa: CASSSQGYTEAFF
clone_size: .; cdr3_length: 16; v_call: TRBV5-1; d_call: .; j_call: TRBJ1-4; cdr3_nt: TGCGCCAGCAGCTTGAATCTGGCCGGGAGGAATGAAAAACTGTTTTTT; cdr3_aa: CASSLNLAGRNEKLFF
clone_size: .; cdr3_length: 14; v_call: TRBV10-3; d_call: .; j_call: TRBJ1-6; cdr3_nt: TGTGCCATCAAAGGGGGAAGTGATAATTCACCCCTCCACTTT; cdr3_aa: CAIKGGSDNSPLHF
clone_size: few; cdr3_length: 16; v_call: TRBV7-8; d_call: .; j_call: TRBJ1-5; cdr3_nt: TGTGCCAGCAGCTTAGATGGAGGGGAGGCCAATCAGCCCCAGCATTTT; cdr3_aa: CASSLDGGEANQPQHF
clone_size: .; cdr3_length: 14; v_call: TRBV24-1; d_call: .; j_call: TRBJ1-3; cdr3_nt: TGTGCCACCAGTGACGGTAATGCTGGAAACACCATATATTTT; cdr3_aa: CATSDGNAGNTIYF
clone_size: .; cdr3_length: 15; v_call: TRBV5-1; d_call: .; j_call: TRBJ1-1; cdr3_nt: TGCGCCAGCAGCTTCCTACAGGTTGGAAACACTGAAGCTTTCTTT; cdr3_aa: CASSFLQVGNTEAFF
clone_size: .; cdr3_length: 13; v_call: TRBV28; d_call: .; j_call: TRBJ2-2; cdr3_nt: TGTGCCAGCAGTTTGCCGGGGACCGGGGAGCTGTTTTTT; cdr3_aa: CASSLPGTGELFF
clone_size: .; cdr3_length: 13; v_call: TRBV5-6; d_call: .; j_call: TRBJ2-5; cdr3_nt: TGTGCCAGCAGCTTGGATTGGCGGGAGACCCAGTACTTC; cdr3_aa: CASSLDWRETQYF
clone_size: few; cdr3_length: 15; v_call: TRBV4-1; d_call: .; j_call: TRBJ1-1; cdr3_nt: TGCGCCAGCAGCCAAGTTTTAGTCGGGTTTACTGAAGCTTTCTTT; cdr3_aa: CASSQVLVGFTEAFF
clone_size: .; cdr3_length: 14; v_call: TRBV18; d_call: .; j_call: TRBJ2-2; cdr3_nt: TGTGCCAGCTCACCTGTGAGTCCACCCGGGGAGCTGTTTTTT; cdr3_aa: CASSPVSPPGELFF
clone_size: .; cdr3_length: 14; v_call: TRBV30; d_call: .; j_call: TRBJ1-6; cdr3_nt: TGTGCCTGGAGGGCAGGACAGCGGATTTCACCCCTCCACTTT; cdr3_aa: CAWRAGQRISPLHF
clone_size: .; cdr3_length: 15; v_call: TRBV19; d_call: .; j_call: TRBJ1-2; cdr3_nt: TGTGCCAGTAGTATCCCAGGCGGCGGGGGCTATGGCTACACCTTC; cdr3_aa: CASSIPGGGGYGYTF
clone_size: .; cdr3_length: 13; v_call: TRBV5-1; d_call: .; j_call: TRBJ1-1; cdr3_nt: TGCGCCAGCAGCCGGTCGGGGGGCACTGAAGCTTTCTTT; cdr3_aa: CASSRSGGTEAFF
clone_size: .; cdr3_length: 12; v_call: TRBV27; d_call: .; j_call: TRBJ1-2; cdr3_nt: TGTGCCAGCAGGGGGGGGGCCGGTGGCTACACCTTC; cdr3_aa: CASRGGAGGYTF
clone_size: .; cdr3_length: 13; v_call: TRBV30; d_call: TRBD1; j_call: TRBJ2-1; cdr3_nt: TGTGCCTGTTACGACAGGGAGTTCAATGAGCAGTTCTTC; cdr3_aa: CACYDREFNEQFF
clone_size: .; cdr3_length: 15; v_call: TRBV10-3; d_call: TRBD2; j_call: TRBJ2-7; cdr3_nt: TGTGCCTCTTCCTCTGCCCTTAGCGGGGGTTCCGAGCAGTACTTC; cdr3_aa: CASSSALSGGSEQYF
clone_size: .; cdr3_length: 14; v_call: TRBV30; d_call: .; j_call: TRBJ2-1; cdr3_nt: TGTGCCTGGAGTGTACAGAGCTCCTACAATGAGCAGTTCTTC; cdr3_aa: CAWSVQSSYNEQFF
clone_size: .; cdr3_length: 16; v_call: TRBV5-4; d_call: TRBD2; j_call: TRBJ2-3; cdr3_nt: TGTGCCAGCAGCTTGAAGTGGCTAGCGGGGACAGATACGCAGTATTTT; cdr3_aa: CASSLKWLAGTDTQYF
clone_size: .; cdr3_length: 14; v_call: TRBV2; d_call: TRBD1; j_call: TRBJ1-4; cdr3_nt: TGTGCCAGCAGCCGGGACAGGGAGCCTGAAAAACTGTTTTTT; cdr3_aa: CASSRDREPEKLFF
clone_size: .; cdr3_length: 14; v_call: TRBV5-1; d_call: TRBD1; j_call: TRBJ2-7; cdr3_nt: TGCGCCAGCAGCTCAGGGGGCAAATCCTACGAGCAGTACTTC; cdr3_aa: CASSSGGKSYEQYF
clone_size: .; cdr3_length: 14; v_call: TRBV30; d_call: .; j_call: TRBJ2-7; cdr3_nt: TGTGCCTGGAAGTTCTCGGGACTTTCCTACGAGCAGTACTTC; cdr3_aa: CAWKFSGLSYEQYF
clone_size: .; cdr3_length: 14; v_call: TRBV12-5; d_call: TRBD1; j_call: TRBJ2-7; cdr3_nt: TGTGCTAGTGGTCACGGGACAGGGTCCAACGAGCAGTACTTC; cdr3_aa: CASGHGTGSNEQYF
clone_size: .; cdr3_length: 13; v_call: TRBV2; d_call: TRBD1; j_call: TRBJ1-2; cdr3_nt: TGTGCCAGCAGTAGACAGGGGTTTCGTGGCTACACCTTC; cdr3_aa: CASSRQGFRGYTF
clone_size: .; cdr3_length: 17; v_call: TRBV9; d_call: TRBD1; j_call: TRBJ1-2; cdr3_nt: TGTGCCAGCAGCAACCTGGACAGGGGGCCCGGTTCTGGTGGCTACACCTTC; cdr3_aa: CASSNLDRGPGSGGYTF
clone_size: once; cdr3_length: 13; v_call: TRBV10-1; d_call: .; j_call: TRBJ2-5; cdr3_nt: TGCGCCAGCAGTCCAGGGGCCTTGGAGACCCAGTACTTC; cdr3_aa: CASSPGALETQYF
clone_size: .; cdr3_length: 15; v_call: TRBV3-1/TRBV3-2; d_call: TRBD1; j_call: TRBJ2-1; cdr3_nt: TGTGCCAGCAGCCAGATGGGACAGGGGGCGAATGAGCAGTTCTTC; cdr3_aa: CASSQMGQGANEQFF
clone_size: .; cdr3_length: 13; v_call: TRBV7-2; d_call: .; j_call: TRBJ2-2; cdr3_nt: TGTGCCAGCAGCTTATGGGAGTACGGGGAGCTGTTTTTT; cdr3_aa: CASSLWEYGELFF
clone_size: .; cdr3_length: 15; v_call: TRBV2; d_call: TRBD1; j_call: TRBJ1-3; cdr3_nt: TGTGCCAGCAGTAATACAGGGGGCTCTGGAAACACCATATATTTT; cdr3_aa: CASSNTGGSGNTIYF
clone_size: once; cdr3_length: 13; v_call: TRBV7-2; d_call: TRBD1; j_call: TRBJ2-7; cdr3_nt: TGTGCCAGCAGCTCGACAGGGGCAGGGGAGCAGTACTTC; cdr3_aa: CASSSTGAGEQYF
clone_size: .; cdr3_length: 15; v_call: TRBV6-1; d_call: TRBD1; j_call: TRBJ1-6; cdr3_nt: TGTGCCAGCAGTGAAAGGAGACAGGGGAATTCACCCCTCCACTTT; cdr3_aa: CASSERRQGNSPLHF
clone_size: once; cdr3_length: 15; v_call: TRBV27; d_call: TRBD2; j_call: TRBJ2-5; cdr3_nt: TGTGCCAGCAGTATAACGGGGGGGCCCTGGGAGACCCAGTACTTC; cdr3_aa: CASSITGGPWETQYF
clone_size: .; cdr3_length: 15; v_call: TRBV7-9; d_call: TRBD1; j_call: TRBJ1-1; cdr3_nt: TGTGCCAGCAGCCCGGGACAGGGCATGAACACTGAAGCTTTCTTT; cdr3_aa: CASSPGQGMNTEAFF
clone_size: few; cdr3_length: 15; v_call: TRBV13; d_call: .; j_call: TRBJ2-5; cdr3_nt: TGTGCCAGCAGCTTATCAGCCCGGGGGGCGGAGACCCAGTACTTC; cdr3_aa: CASSLSARGAETQYF
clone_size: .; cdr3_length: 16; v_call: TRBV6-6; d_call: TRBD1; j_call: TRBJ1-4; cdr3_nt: TGTGCCAGCAGCCTCCGAGGGCAGGGGGCGCTTGTAAAACTGTTTTTT; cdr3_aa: CASSLRGQGALVKLFF
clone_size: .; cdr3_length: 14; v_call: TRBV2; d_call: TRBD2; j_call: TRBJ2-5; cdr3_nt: TGTGCCAGCAGCTGGGGACTAGTGTACGGGACCCAGTACTTC; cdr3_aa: CASSWGLVYGTQYF
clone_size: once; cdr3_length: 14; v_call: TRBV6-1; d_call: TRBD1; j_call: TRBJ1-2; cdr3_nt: TGTGCCAGCAGTGAAAACAGGGGTACTAAAGGCTACACCTTC; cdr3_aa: CASSENRGTKGYTF
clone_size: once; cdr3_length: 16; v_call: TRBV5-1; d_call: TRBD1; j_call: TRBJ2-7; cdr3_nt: TGCGCCAGCAGCCTAACCGGGACAGGGAGCTCCTACGAGCAGTACTTC; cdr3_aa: CASSLTGTGSSYEQYF